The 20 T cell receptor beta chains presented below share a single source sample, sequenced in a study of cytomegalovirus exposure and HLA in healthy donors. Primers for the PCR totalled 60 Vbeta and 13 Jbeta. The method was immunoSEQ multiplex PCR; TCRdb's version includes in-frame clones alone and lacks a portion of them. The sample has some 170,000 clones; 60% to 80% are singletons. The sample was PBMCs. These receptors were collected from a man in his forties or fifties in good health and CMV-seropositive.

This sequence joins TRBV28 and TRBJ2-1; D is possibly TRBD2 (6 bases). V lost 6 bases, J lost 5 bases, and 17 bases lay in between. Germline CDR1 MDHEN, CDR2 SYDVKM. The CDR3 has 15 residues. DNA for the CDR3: TGTGCCAGCAGACTGGGCGGGACCGTGAACAATGAGCAGTTCTTC. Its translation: CASRLGGTVNNEQFF.

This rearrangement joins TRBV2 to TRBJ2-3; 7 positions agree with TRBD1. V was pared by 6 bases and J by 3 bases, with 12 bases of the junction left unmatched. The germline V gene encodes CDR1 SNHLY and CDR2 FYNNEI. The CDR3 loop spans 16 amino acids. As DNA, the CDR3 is TGTGCCAGCAGGCTATACTACAGGGGTCTAACAGATACGCAGTATTTT. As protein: CASRLYYRGLTDTQYF.

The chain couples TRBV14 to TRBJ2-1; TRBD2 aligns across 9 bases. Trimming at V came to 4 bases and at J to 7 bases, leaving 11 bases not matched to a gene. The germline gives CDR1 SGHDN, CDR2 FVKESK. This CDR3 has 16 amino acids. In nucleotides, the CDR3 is TGTGCCAGCAGCCCGGGACTAGCATTTTGGTATAATGAGCAGTTCTTC. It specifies CASSPGLAFWYNEQFF.

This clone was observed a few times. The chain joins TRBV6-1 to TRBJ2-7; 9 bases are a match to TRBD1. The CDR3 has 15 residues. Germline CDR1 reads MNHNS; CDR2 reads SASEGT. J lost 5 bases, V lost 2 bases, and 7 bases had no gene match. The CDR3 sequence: CASSEPGTGRDEQYF. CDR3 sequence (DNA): TGTGCCAGCAGTGAACCCGGGACAGGGAGGGACGAGCAGTACTTC.

The CDR3 spells CASSVHTGGNTIYF. Written as DNA, the CDR3 is TGTGCCAGCAGCGTGCATACGGGAGGAAACACCATATATTTT. The rearrangement links TRBV9 to TRBJ1-3, with unresolved D. The CDR3 totals 14 residues. Germline CDR1 reads SGDLS; CDR2 reads YYNGEE. With 2 bases removed from V and 4 bases from J, the gap between germline ends came to 10 bases.

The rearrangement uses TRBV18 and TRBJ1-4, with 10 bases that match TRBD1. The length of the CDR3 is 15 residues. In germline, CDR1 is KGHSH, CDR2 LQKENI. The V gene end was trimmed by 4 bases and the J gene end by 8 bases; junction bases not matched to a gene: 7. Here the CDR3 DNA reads TGTGCCAGCTCACACCGGGACAGGGGAGGCGAAAAACTGTTTTTT. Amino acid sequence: CASSHRDRGGEKLFF.

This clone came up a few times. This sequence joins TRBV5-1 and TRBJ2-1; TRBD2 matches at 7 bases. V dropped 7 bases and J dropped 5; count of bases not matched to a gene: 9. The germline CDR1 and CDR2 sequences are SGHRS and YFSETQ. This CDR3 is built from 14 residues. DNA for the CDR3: TGCGCCAGCTACGGCGGGAGTCGCGACAATGAGCAGTTCTTC. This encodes CASYGGSRDNEQFF.

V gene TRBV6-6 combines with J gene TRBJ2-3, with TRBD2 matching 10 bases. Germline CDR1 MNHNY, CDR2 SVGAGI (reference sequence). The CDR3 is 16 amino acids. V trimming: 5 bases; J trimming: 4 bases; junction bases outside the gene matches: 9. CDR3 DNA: TGTGCCAGCAGTCCACCCATACTAGCGGGATCAGATACGCAGTATTTT. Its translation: CASSPPILAGSDTQYF.

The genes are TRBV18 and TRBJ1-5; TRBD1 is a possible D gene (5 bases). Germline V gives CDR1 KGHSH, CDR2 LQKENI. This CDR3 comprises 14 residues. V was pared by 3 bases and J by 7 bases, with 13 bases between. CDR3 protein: CASSPDTRWQPQHF. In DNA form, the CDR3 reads TGTGCCAGCTCACCGGACACCCGATGGCAGCCCCAGCATTTT. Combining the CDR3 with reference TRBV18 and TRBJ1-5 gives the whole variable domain NAGVMQNPRHLVRRRGQEARLRCSPMKGHSHVYWYRQLPEEGLKFMVYLQKENIIDESGMPKERFSAEFPKEGPSILRIQQVVRGDSAAYFCASSPDTRWQPQHFGDGTRLSIL.

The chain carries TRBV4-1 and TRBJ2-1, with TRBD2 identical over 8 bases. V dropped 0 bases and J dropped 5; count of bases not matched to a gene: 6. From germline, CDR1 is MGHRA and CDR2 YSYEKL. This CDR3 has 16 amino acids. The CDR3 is CASSQDTGGPHNEQFF. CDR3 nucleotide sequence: TGCGCCAGCAGCCAAGATACGGGAGGGCCCCACAATGAGCAGTTCTTC.

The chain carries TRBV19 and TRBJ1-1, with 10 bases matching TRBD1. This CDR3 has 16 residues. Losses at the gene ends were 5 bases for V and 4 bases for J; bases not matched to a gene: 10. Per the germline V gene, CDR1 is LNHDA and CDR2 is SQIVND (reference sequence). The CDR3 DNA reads TGTGCCAGTAGTGCCTCAGACAGGGGGCTGGGCACTGAAGCTTTCTTT. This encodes CASSASDRGLGTEAFF.

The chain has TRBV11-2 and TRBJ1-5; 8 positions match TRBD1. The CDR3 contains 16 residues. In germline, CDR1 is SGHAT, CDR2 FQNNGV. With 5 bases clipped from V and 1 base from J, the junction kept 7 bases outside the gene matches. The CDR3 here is CASSPRQGSSNQPQHF. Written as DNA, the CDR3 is TGTGCCAGCAGCCCGCGACAGGGGTCGAGCAATCAGCCCCAGCATTTT.

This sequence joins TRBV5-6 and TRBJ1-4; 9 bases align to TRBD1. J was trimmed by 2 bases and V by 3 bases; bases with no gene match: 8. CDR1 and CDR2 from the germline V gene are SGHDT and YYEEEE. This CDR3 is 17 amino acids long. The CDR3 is CASSYGQGRATNEKLFF. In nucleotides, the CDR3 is TGTGCCAGCAGCTACGGACAGGGGAGAGCTACTAATGAAAAACTGTTTTTT.

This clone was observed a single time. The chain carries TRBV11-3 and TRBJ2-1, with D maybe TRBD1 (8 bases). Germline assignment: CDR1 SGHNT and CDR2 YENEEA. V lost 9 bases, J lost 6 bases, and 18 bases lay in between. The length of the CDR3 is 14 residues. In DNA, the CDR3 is TGTGCCAGTGGGGGGGGGACAGGAGGCAATGAGCAGTTCTTC. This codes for CASGGGTGGNEQFF.

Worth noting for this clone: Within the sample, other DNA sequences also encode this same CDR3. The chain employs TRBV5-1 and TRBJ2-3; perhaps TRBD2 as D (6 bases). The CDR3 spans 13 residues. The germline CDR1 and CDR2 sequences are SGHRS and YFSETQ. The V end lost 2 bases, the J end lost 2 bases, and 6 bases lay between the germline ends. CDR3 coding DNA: TGCGCCAGCAGCTTACTAGCCACAGATACGCAGTATTTT. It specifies CASSLLATDTQYF.

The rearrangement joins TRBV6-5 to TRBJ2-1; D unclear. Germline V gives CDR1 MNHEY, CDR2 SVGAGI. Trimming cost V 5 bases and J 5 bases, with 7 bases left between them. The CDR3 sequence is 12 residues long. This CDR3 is CASSPQDNEQFF. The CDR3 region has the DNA TGTGCCAGCAGTCCCCAGGACAATGAGCAGTTCTTC.

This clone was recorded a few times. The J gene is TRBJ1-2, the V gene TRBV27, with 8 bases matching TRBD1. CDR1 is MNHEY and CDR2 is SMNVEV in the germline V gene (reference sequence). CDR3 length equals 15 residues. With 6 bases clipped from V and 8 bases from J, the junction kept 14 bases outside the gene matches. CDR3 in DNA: TGTGCCAGCAGGGAGCCCCTAGGGGACAGGTTCGGCTACACCTTC. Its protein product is CASREPLGDRFGYTF.

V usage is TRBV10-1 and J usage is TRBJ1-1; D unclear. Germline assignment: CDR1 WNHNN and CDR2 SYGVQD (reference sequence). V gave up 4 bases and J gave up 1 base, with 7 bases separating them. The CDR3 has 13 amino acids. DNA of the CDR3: TGCGCCAGCAGTGGCTTCGGGAACACTGAAGCTTTCTTT. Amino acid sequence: CASSGFGNTEAFF.

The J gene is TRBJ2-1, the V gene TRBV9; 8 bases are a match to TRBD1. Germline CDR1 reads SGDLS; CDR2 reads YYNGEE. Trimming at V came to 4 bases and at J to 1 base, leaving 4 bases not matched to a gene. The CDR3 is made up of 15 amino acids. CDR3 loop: CASSYGQGSYNEQFF. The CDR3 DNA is TGTGCCAGCAGCTACGGACAGGGTTCCTACAATGAGCAGTTCTTC.

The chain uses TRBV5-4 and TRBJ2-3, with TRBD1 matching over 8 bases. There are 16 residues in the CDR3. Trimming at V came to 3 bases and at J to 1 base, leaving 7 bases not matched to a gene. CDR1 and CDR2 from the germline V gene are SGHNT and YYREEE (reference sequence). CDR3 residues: CASSSGGTGRTDTQYF. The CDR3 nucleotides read TGTGCCAGCAGCTCGGGCGGGACAGGCCGCACAGATACGCAGTATTTT.